Following are 9 T cell receptor beta chains from one sample sequenced in a study of blood T cells in healthy people across ages. Primers used in a second PCR of about 6 to 11 cycles were a sample-barcoded 5' primer and a J-beta primer mix. TCRdb recomputed calls from the 5' RACE reads with MiXCR, one row per CDR3 protein. Among around 900,000 distinct CDR3 sequences listed, roughly 51% were seen once. The sample was blood. The receptors derive from an older woman in good health.

A single count supports this clonotype. The chain carries TRBV7-2 and TRBJ1-4, with D tentatively TRBD1 (5 bases). The CDR3 length is 15 residues. V was shortened by 2 bases and J by 4 bases, with 11 bases between the two germline ends. Germline CDR1 reads SGHTA; CDR2 reads FQGNSA. The CDR3 DNA sequence: TGTGCCAGCAGCTTATCCCGGGACTTTAATGAAAAACTGTTTTTT. It codes for CASSLSRDFNEKLFF.

This clonotype was found many times. The chain carries TRBV25-1 and TRBJ2-7; the D gene is possibly TRBD2 (5 bases). CDR1 is MGHDK, CDR2 SYGVNS, per germline. This CDR3 is built from 12 residues. Trimming removed 4 bases at V and 3 bases at J, with 7 bases between. The CDR3 reads CASSGRFYEQYF. CDR3 bases: TGTGCCAGCAGTGGGAGGTTCTACGAGCAGTACTTC.

This chain links TRBV28 with TRBJ2-4; a weak D match, TRBD2 (6 bases). Germline values: CDR1 MDHEN, CDR2 SYDVKM. V was shortened by 6 bases and J by 5 bases, with 14 bases between the two germline ends. The CDR3 runs to 14 residues. The CDR3 nucleotides read TGTGCCAGCAGCGAGCCGGGAGACCAAAACATTCAGTACTTC. As protein: CASSEPGDQNIQYF.

The chain couples TRBV7-2 to TRBJ2-7; no definite D call. CDR1 and CDR2 from the germline V gene are SGHTA and FQGNSA. V was cut by 6 bases and J by 5 bases, with 8 bases left in between. The CDR3 is 11 amino acids. The CDR3 protein is CASRPRNEQYF. Here the CDR3 DNA reads TGTGCCAGCAGACCTAGAAACGAGCAGTACTTC.

This clonotype was detected only a few times. The J gene is TRBJ2-3, the V gene TRBV6-1; D not resolved. This CDR3 region has 13 residues. Trimming stripped 4 bases from V and 4 bases from J, with 9 bases between. Germline CDR1 MNHNS, CDR2 SASEGT. In nucleotides, the CDR3 is TGTGCCAGCAGTGGGTGGTACTCAGATACGCAGTATTTT. This encodes CASSGWYSDTQYF.

This chain joins TRBV29-1 and TRBJ1-2; TRBD1 is a possible D gene (6 bases). The CDR3 covers 11 residues. The germline CDR1 and CDR2 sequences are SQVTM and ANQGSEA. Trimming shortened V by 6 bases and J by 3 bases, and 8 bases separated the two germline ends. The CDR3 bases are TGCAGCGTGGACAGCGACTATGGCTACACCTTC. Its translation: CSVDSDYGYTF. The full variable domain, rest sourced from reference TRBV29-1 and TRBJ1-2, is SAVISQKPSRDICQRGTSLTIQCQVDSQVTMMFWYRQQPGQSLTLIATANQGSEATYESGFVIDKFPISRPNLTFSTLTVSNMSPEDSSIYLCSVDSDYGYTFGSGTRLTVV.

This chain joins TRBV28 and TRBJ2-6; no reliable D call. This CDR3 spans 17 amino acids. Trimming shortened V by 5 bases and J by 0 bases, and 14 bases separated the two germline ends. Germline lookup yields CDR1 MDHEN and CDR2 SYDVKM. CDR3 in DNA: TGTGCCAGCAGTGCCCCGCTTAAGGGCTCTGGGGCCAACGTCCTGACTTTC. As protein: CASSAPLKGSGANVLTF.

This clonotype has more than one count but fewer than ten. V usage is TRBV28 and J usage is TRBJ2-7; no reliable D call. V shed 7 bases and J shed 1 base, with 14 bases lying between them. The CDR3 consists of 14 residues. The germline V gene encodes CDR1 MDHEN and CDR2 SYDVKM. This CDR3 reads CASITLTGSYEQYF. The CDR3, as DNA: TGTGCCAGCATTACGTTGACCGGTTCCTACGAGCAGTACTTC. Full variable domain (remainder filled in from reference TRBV28 and TRBJ2-7): DVKVTQSSRYLVKRTGEKVFLECVQDMDHENMFWYRQDPGLGLRLIYFSYDVKMKEKGDIPEGYSVSREKKERFSLILESASTNQTSMYLCASITLTGSYEQYFGPGTRLTVT.

Comments on this clonotype: This may arise from a read error, as a much more abundant clone is one base away. The rearrangement links TRBV20-1 to TRBJ2-5; D may be TRBD2 (5 bases). CDR3 length: 15 amino acids. Trimming removed 7 bases at V and 2 bases at J, with 20 bases between. Germline values: CDR1 DFQATT, CDR2 SNEGSKA (reference sequence). DNA of the CDR3: TGCAGTGTTAGGGCCGGGGTGGAGTATCAAGAGACCCAGTACTTC. This sequence encodes CSVRAGVEYQETQYF.